The 21 T cell receptor beta chains below were found in one sample sequenced in a study of T cell responses to AZD1222 COVID-19 vaccine. Data came from immunoSEQ multiplex PCR; TCRdb stores just in-frame clones and leaves some out. This sample has under 150,000 clones, with more than 85% found just once. The sample in question was peripheral blood, obtained on day 0 of MenACWY control vaccination. Every receptor here comes from an adult in good health.

The V and J genes are TRBV20-1 and TRBJ2-7; possible D gene TRBD2, 5 bases. The CDR3 spans 11 residues. Germline CDR1 reads DFQATT; CDR2 reads SNEGSKA (reference sequence). Deletions cut 4 bases from V and 3 bases from J, with 7 bases between. The CDR3 reads CSAIRGYEQYF. The CDR3 DNA is TGCAGTGCTATCCGGGGCTACGAGCAGTACTTC.

The V call is TRBV4-2, the J call TRBJ2-3; 8 nucleotides line up with TRBD2. CDR1 and CDR2 (germline): LGHNA, YNFKEQ. After removal of 3 bases from V and 2 bases from J, the junction contained 10 bases not matched to a gene. The CDR3 totals 17 residues. The chain's CDR3 is CASSHPFRREDTDTQYF. The CDR3, as DNA: TGTGCCAGCAGCCACCCCTTCAGGCGGGAGGACACAGATACGCAGTATTTT.

A remark on this clone: A much larger clone lies a single base off, so this may be a read error. The sample has other DNA sequences that encode this CDR3 too. The chain employs TRBV30 and TRBJ1-3, with unresolved D. V was cut by 3 bases and J by 1 base, with 4 bases left in between. CDR1 is GTSNPN, CDR2 SVGIG, per germline (reference sequence). The CDR3 sequence is 12 residues long. The CDR3 spells CAWRGSGNTIYF. The CDR3 DNA follows: TGTGCCTGGAGGGGGTCTGGAAACACCATATATTTT.

The chain links TRBV2 to TRBJ1-4; 7 bases line up with TRBD1. In germline, CDR1 is SNHLY, CDR2 FYNNEI. V gave up 7 bases and J gave up 4 bases; unmatched junction bases: 9. This CDR3 contains 15 residues. CDR3 coding DNA: TGTGCCAGCACCAGCCGGACAGGAAATAATGAAAAACTGTTTTTT. Its translation: CASTSRTGNNEKLFF.

The gene calls are TRBV11-3 and TRBJ1-1; D is unresolved. The germline V gene has CDR1 SGHNT and CDR2 YENEEA. This CDR3 has 14 residues. Trimming took off 0 bases at V and 1 base at J, with 6 bases between the two ends. This CDR3 is CASSLETANTEAFF. The CDR3 coding sequence is TGTGCCAGCAGCTTAGAGACGGCGAACACTGAAGCTTTCTTT.

This rearrangement joins TRBV10-3 to TRBJ2-5, with 10 bases identical to TRBD2. The V gene end was trimmed by 0 bases and the J gene end by 0 bases; junction bases not matched to a gene: 4. CDR1 is ENHRY, CDR2 SYGVKD, per germline. The CDR3 consists of 17 residues. DNA of the CDR3: TGTGCCATCAGTGAGTCGCACGGACTAGCGGACCAAGAGACCCAGTACTTC. Amino acids: CAISESHGLADQETQYF.

CDR3 residues: CATSDLRTDSNQPQHF. The CDR3 coding sequence is TGTGCCACCAGTGATTTGAGGACAGATAGCAATCAGCCCCAGCATTTT. The rearrangement joins TRBV24-1 to TRBJ1-5; tentatively, D is TRBD1 (6 bases). Germline V gives CDR1 KGHDR, CDR2 SFDVKD. This CDR3 has 16 amino acids. V lost 0 bases, J lost 0 bases, and 8 bases lay in between.

This chain joins TRBV7-3 and TRBJ2-1; D not certain. The CDR3 length is 13 residues. CDR1 SGHTA and CDR2 FQGTGA come from the germline V gene. V lost 5 bases and J 6 bases, leaving 11 bases between the germline ends. The CDR3 DNA reads as TGTGCCAGCAGCCCGAGAAGCAGCAATGAGCAGTTCTTC. It translates to CASSPRSSNEQFF.

This rearrangement joins TRBV5-6 to TRBJ1-2, with D uncertain. This CDR3 contains 13 residues. V was trimmed by 6 bases and J by 5 bases, leaving 14 bases between them. Looked up from germline, CDR1 is SGHDT and CDR2 is YYEEEE. The CDR3 loop is CASTRQSEYGYTF. CDR3 in DNA: TGTGCCAGCACTCGGCAGTCAGAGTATGGCTACACCTTC.

This chain uses TRBV7-8 with TRBJ2-7; D could derive from TRBD1 or TRBD2 (5 bases each). Trimming stripped 5 bases from V and 8 bases from J, with 10 bases between. The germline V gene encodes CDR1 SGHVS and CDR2 FQNEAQ. CDR3 size: 11 residues. Here the CDR3 reads CASSLGPQQYF. The DNA for the CDR3 is TGTGCCAGCAGCCTGGGACCTCAGCAGTACTTC.

The V call is TRBV19, the J call TRBJ1-6; D might be TRBD1 (5 bases). The length of the CDR3 is 19 residues. V dropped 3 bases and J dropped 5 bases, with 23 bases sitting between them. The germline gives CDR1 LNHDA, CDR2 SQIVND (reference sequence). The CDR3 bases are TGTGCCAGTAGTATGGCGACAGACACCACACCGGGAAATAATTCACCCCTCCACTTT. Its translation is CASSMATDTTPGNNSPLHF.

As concerns this clone: In the same sample, other DNA sequences code for this CDR3. The V and J genes are TRBV5-1 and TRBJ1-1; unclear D gene. V was cut by 0 bases and J by 1 base, with 7 bases left in between. Germline lookup yields CDR1 SGHRS and CDR2 YFSETQ. The CDR3 is 14 residues long. CDR3 nucleotide sequence: TGCGCCAGCAGCTTGGTTGCAGGGAACACTGAAGCTTTCTTT. This sequence encodes CASSLVAGNTEAFF.

The sample holds a few counts of this clone. The chain combines TRBV7-9 with TRBJ2-1; no clear D. The CDR3 spans 14 residues. Germline values: CDR1 SEHNR, CDR2 FQNEAQ (reference sequence). V was trimmed by 5 bases and J by 1 base, leaving 9 bases between them. Here the CDR3 reads CASSVLVSYNEQFF. The CDR3 DNA is TGTGCCAGCAGCGTCCTAGTATCCTACAATGAGCAGTTCTTC.

V gene TRBV5-1 combines with J gene TRBJ2-3; D is perhaps TRBD2 (6 bases). The germline V gene has CDR1 SGHRS and CDR2 YFSETQ. The length of the CDR3 is 16 residues. V was clipped by 5 bases and J by 0 bases, with 16 bases between them. CDR3 sequence (DNA): TGCGCCAGCAGTTCTCTAGGAGGGTCTAGCACAGATACGCAGTATTTT. It translates to CASSSLGGSSTDTQYF. The variable domain in full, completed from reference TRBV5-1 and TRBJ2-3, reads KAGVTQTPRYLIKTRGQQVTLSCSPISGHRSVSWYQQTPGQGLQFLFEYFSETQRNKGNFPGRFSGRQFSNSRSEMNVSTLELGDSALYLCASSSLGGSSTDTQYFGPGTRLTVL.

This clone was observed once. The V and J genes are TRBV6-2 or TRBV6-3 and TRBJ1-1; no clear D. The ends were cut back, 5 bases at V and 0 bases at J, with 13 bases in the middle. The CDR3 loop spans 15 amino acids. Germline V lookup: CDR1 MNHEY, CDR2 SVGEGT. CDR3 region: CASSPLAGMNTEAFF. The DNA of the CDR3 is TGTGCCAGCAGTCCCCTAGCAGGTATGAACACTGAAGCTTTCTTT.

The chain links TRBV7-3 to TRBJ2-5; possibly TRBD1 for D (6 bases). In germline, CDR1 is SGHTA, CDR2 FQGTGA. Between the trimmed V and J ends, which lost 0 bases and 3 bases, there was a span of 8 bases. CDR3 length equals 14 residues. CDR3: CASSLTGAEETQYF. The CDR3 DNA is TGTGCCAGCAGCTTAACGGGGGCGGAAGAGACCCAGTACTTC.

The chain links TRBV5-1 to TRBJ1-3, with D unclear. This CDR3 is 14 amino acids long. Trimming pared 0 bases from V and 3 bases from J, leaving 7 bases between. Germline-derived CDR1 and CDR2 are SGHRS and YFSETQ. CDR3 sequence reads: CASSLGMSGNTIYF. Here the CDR3 DNA reads TGCGCCAGCAGCTTGGGTATGAGTGGAAACACCATATATTTT.

This chain joins TRBV7-9 and TRBJ2-1; 13 nucleotides line up with TRBD2. Trimming at V came to 8 bases and at J to 12 bases, leaving 10 bases not matched to a gene. The length of the CDR3 is 14 residues. Germline CDR1 is SEHNR and CDR2 is FQNEAQ (reference sequence). In nucleotides, the CDR3 is TGTGCCAGCGAAACGGGACTAGCGGGATTCTTGCAGTTCTTC. It is translated as CASETGLAGFLQFF. Using reference TRBV7-9 and TRBJ2-1 for the parts outside the CDR3, the full variable domain is DTGVSQNPRHKITKRGQNVTFRCDPISEHNRLYWYRQTLGQGPEFLTYFQNEAQLEKSRLLSDRFSAERPKGSFSTLEIQRTEQGDSAMYLCASETGLAGFLQFFGPGTRLTVL.

The chain links TRBV5-1 to TRBJ2-1; D gene unclear. The V end was cut by 2 bases, the J end by 4 bases, with 16 bases between. Germline V gene data show CDR1 as SGHRS and CDR2 as YFSETQ. This CDR3 has 16 amino acids. The DNA for the CDR3 is TGCGCCAGCAGCTTTAGTGCCCAGCCCCGATACAATGAGCAGTTCTTC. Translated: CASSFSAQPRYNEQFF.

The chain uses TRBV18 and TRBJ2-5, with unresolved D. Germline CDR1 KGHSH, CDR2 LQKENI. V lost 3 bases to trimming and J lost 2 bases, with 7 bases between them. The CDR3 length is 13 residues. The CDR3 reads CASSPTAQETQYF. The CDR3 coding sequence is TGTGCCAGCTCACCGACCGCGCAAGAGACCCAGTACTTC.

V is TRBV5-1 and J is TRBJ2-1, with TRBD1 matching 8 bases. Unmatched junction bases numbered 4, after V lost 3 bases and J lost 2 bases. The CDR3 covers 15 residues. Germline V gene sequence: CDR1 SGHRS, CDR2 YFSETQ. The CDR3 region is CASSSLGQAYNEQFF. The CDR3 nucleotides read TGCGCCAGCAGCTCTTTGGGACAGGCCTACAATGAGCAGTTCTTC.